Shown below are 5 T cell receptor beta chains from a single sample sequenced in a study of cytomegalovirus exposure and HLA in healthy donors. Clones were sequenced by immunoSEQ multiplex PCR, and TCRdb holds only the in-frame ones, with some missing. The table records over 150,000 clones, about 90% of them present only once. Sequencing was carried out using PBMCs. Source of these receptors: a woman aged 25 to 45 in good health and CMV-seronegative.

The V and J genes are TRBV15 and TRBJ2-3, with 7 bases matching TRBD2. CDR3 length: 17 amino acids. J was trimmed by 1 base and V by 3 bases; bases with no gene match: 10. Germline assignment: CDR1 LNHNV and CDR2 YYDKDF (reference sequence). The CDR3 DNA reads TGTGCCACCAGCAGTTTGGTCAGCGGGGCCCGCACAGATACGCAGTATTTT. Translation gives CATSSLVSGARTDTQYF. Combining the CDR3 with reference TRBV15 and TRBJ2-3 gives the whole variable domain DAMVIQNPRYQVTQFGKPVTLSCSQTLNHNVMYWYQQKSSQAPKLLFHYYDKDFNNEADTPDNFQSRRPNTSFCFLDIRSPGLGDTAMYLCATSSLVSGARTDTQYFGPGTRLTVL.

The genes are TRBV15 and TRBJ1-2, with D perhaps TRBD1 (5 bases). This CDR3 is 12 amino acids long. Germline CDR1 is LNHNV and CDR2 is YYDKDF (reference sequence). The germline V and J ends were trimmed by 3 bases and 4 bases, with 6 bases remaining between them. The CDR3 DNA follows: TGTGCCACCAGCAGTGACAGCTATGGCTACACCTTC. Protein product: CATSSDSYGYTF.

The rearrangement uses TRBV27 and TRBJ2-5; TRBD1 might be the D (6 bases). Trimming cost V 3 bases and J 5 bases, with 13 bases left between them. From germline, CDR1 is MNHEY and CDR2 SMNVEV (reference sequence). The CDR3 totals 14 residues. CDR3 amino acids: CASSFTGLSETQYF. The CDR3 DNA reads TGTGCCAGCAGTTTCACAGGGTTATCGGAGACCCAGTACTTC.

CDR3 DNA sequence: TGTGCCAGCAGCTTCGGCCCGGGACTAGCGGGGGGGAAGCAGTTCTTC. Its translation: CASSFGPGLAGGKQFF. The chain uses TRBV7-3 and TRBJ2-1; 16 bases align to TRBD2. The length of the CDR3 is 16 residues. Germline V gene sequence: CDR1 SGHTA, CDR2 FQGTGA. The V segment lost 3 bases and the J segment 11 bases; nucleotides outside the gene matches: 7.

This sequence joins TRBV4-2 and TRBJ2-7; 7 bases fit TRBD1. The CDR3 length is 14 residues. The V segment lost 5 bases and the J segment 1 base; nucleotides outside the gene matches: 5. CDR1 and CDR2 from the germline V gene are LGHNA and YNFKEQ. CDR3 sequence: CASSFRQGSYEQYF. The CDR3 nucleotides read TGTGCCAGCAGCTTCAGACAGGGATCCTACGAGCAGTACTTC.